The present T cell receptor (beta chain) was sequenced within a study of T cell repertoires and HLA-DP antigens. Trimming took off 2 bases at V and 4 bases at J, with 9 bases between the two ends. The germline V gene has CDR1 WSHSY and CDR2 SAAADI. The CDR3 totals 14 residues. Remarks on this clone: No antigen is known for it.

The method was immunoSEQ multiplex PCR; TCRdb's version includes in-frame clones alone and lacks a portion of them. The table includes over 60,000 clones, around 80% detected once. This chain links TRBV10-2 with TRBJ2-1; D is possibly TRBD1 or TRBD2 (5 bases each). Sequencing was carried out using CD4+ T cells from PBMCs. This TCR was recovered from a man in his fifties or sixties in good health and CMV-seronegative. CDR3 bases: TGCGCCAGCAGTGAGGGGGACGGTTACAATGAGCAGTTCTTC. It codes for CASSEGDGYNEQFF.